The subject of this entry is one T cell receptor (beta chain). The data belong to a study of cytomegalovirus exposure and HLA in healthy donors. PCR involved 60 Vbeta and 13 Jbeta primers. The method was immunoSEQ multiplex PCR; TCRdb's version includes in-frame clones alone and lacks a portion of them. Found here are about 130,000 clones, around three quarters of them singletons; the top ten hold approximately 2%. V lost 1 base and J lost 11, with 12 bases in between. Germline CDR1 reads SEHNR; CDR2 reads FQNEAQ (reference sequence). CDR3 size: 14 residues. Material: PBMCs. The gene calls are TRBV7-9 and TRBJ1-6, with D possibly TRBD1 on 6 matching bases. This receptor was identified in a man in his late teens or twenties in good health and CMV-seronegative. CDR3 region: CASSLGLQGTPLHF. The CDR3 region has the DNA TGTGCCAGCAGCTTAGGCCTACAGGGAACACCCCTCCACTTT. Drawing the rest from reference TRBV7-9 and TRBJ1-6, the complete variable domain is DTGVSQNPRHKITKRGQNVTFRCDPISEHNRLYWYRQTLGQGPEFLTYFQNEAQLEKSRLLSDRFSAERPKGSFSTLEIQRTEQGDSAMYLCASSLGLQGTPLHFGNGTRLTVT.